The present T cell receptor beta chain was sequenced within a study of T cell repertoires in ileal Crohn's disease. Study as a whole: At surgery, about 36% of patients smoked, with median disease duration 7.9 years.

Here immunoSEQ multiplex PCR was the method, and the copy in TCRdb shows in-frame clones only, minus some. The table shows roughly 28,000 clones, with roughly three quarters occurring only once. V lost 3 bases to trimming and J lost 5 bases; unmatched junction nucleotides: 6. Germline loops: CDR1 SGHDT, CDR2 YYEEEE. The CDR3 has 16 residues. The chain couples TRBV5-6 to TRBJ2-1; 12 nucleotides align to TRBD2. Material: ileal tissue. The sequence derives from an adult with Crohn's disease. CDR3 loop: CASSSRTSGVHNEQFF. The DNA for the CDR3 is TGTGCCAGCAGCTCTCGGACTAGCGGGGTCCACAATGAGCAGTTCTTC.